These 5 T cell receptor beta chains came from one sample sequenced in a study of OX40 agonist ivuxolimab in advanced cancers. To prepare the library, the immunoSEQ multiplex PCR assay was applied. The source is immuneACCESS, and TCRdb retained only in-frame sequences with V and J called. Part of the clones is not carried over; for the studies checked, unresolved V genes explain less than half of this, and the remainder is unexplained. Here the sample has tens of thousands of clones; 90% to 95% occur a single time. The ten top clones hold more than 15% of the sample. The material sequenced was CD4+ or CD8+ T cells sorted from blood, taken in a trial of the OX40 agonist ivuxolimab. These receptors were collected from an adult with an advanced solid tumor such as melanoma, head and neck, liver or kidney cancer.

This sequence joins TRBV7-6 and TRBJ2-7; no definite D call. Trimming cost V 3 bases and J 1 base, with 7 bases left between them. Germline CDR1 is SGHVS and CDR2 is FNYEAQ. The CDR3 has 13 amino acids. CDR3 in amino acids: CASSFSESYEQYF. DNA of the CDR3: TGTGCCAGCAGCTTCTCAGAGTCCTACGAGCAGTACTTC.

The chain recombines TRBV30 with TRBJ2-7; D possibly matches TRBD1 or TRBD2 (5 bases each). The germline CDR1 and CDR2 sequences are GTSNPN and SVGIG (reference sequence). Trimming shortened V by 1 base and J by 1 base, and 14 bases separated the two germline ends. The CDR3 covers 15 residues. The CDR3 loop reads CAWSGGPGGSYEQYF. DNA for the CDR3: TGTGCCTGGAGTGGGGGTCCTGGGGGTTCCTACGAGCAGTACTTC.

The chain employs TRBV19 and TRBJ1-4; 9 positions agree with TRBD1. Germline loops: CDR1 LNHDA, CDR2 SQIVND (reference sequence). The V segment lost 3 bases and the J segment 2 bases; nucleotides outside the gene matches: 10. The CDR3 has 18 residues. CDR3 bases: TGTGCCAGTAGTATCGACCGGGACAGGGTTTCGACTAATGAAAAACTGTTTTTT. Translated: CASSIDRDRVSTNEKLFF.

CDR3 amino acids: CASSLQGRGEKLFF. CDR3 coding DNA: TGTGCCAGCAGCTTGCAGGGACGGGGGGAAAAACTGTTTTTT. The gene calls are TRBV5-6 and TRBJ1-4, with D perhaps matching TRBD1 (5 bases). In germline, CDR1 is SGHDT, CDR2 YYEEEE. This CDR3 has 14 residues. V was clipped by 1 base and J by 8 bases, with 12 bases between them.

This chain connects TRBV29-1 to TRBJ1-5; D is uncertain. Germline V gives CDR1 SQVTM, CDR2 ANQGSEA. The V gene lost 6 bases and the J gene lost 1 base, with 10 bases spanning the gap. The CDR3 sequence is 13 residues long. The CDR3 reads CSVAIGSNQPQHF. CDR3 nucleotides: TGCAGCGTGGCCATTGGGAGCAATCAGCCCCAGCATTTT.